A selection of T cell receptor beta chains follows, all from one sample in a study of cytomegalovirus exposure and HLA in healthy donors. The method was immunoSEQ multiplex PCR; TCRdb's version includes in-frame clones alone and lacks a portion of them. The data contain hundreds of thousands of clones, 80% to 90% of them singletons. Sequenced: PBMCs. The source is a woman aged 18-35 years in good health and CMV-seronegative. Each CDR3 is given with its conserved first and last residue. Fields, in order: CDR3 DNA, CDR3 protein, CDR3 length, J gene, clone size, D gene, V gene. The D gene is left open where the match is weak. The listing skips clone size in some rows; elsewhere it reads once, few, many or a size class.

CDR3nt: TGTGCCATCAGTGCCGTAGCGGGGGGTTTAACAGATACGCAGTATTTT; CDR3aa: CAISAVAGGLTDTQYF; len: 16; j_gene: TRBJ2-3; abundance: once; d_gene: TRBD2; v_gene: TRBV10-3
CDR3nt: TGTGCCAGTATCCGGGAGGAGGGCACTGAAGCTTTCTTT; CDR3aa: CASIREEGTEAFF; len: 13; j_gene: TRBJ1-1; abundance: -; d_gene: -; v_gene: TRBV19
CDR3nt: TGTGCCAGCAGCGATAGAACCTGGGCAGCGGGTGTAGGGGCGTTCTTC; CDR3aa: CASSDRTWAAGVGAFF; len: 16; j_gene: TRBJ2-1; abundance: once; d_gene: -; v_gene: TRBV25-1
CDR3nt: TGCGCCAGCAGCCAACCTAAACTAGGAACCGGGGAGCTGTTTTTT; CDR3aa: CASSQPKLGTGELFF; len: 15; j_gene: TRBJ2-2; abundance: -; d_gene: -; v_gene: TRBV4-1
CDR3nt: TGTGCCAGCAGTGAACGAAAATTGGGACAGGCGGATCTCTATGGCTACACCTTC; CDR3aa: CASSERKLGQADLYGYTF; len: 18; j_gene: TRBJ1-2; abundance: few; d_gene: TRBD1; v_gene: TRBV6-1
CDR3nt: TGTGCCAGCAGTGAAGAAATAGCGGGAGCCCGGGGCAAAAACATTCAGTACTTC; CDR3aa: CASSEEIAGARGKNIQYF; len: 18; j_gene: TRBJ2-4; abundance: -; d_gene: TRBD2; v_gene: TRBV6-1
CDR3nt: TGTGCCAGCAACTCATTTACAGGGGGCGGTGGCTACACCTTC; CDR3aa: CASNSFTGGGGYTF; len: 14; j_gene: TRBJ1-2; abundance: -; d_gene: TRBD1; v_gene: TRBV13
CDR3nt: TGTGCCAGCATGTTTGGCCAGCGGAGCATGGGTGAGCAGTTCTTC; CDR3aa: CASMFGQRSMGEQFF; len: 15; j_gene: TRBJ2-1; abundance: -; d_gene: -; v_gene: TRBV2
CDR3nt: TGTGCCAGCAGCTTAACTCAGGACTATGGCTACACCTTC; CDR3aa: CASSLTQDYGYTF; len: 13; j_gene: TRBJ1-2; abundance: -; d_gene: -; v_gene: TRBV7-9
CDR3nt: TGCGCCAGCAGCTTGACGACAGGGGACTATGGCTACACCTTC; CDR3aa: CASSLTTGDYGYTF; len: 14; j_gene: TRBJ1-2; abundance: -; d_gene: TRBD1; v_gene: TRBV5-1
CDR3nt: TGTGCCACCAGCAGAGATAAATTGGGGGGTGGCGAGCAGTACTTC; CDR3aa: CATSRDKLGGGEQYF; len: 15; j_gene: TRBJ2-7; abundance: -; d_gene: -; v_gene: TRBV15
CDR3nt: TGTGCCAGCAGCCCGGCACTACACACAGATACGCAGTATTTT; CDR3aa: CASSPALHTDTQYF; len: 14; j_gene: TRBJ2-3; abundance: -; d_gene: -; v_gene: TRBV7-2
CDR3nt: TGCGCCAGCAGCCAAGTGATAGGCGGGAACACTGAAGCTTTCTTT; CDR3aa: CASSQVIGGNTEAFF; len: 15; j_gene: TRBJ1-1; abundance: -; d_gene: -; v_gene: TRBV4-1
CDR3nt: TGCGCCAGCAGCCAAGAAGCACAGGGAACGGGAGGCTACACCTTC; CDR3aa: CASSQEAQGTGGYTF; len: 15; j_gene: TRBJ1-2; abundance: -; d_gene: -; v_gene: TRBV4-3
CDR3nt: TGTGCCTGGACCTTCGGAGCCGATACGCAGTATTTT; CDR3aa: CAWTFGADTQYF; len: 12; j_gene: TRBJ2-3; abundance: -; d_gene: -; v_gene: TRBV30
CDR3nt: TGTGCCAGCAGCCAAAGCCTTGGGGCGGGAGTTCTCAGCGAGCAGTACTTC; CDR3aa: CASSQSLGAGVLSEQYF; len: 17; j_gene: TRBJ2-7; abundance: -; d_gene: TRBD2; v_gene: TRBV4-2
CDR3nt: TGTGCCAGCAACAGGGGGGGCTACAATGAGCAGTTCTTC; CDR3aa: CASNRGGYNEQFF; len: 13; j_gene: TRBJ2-1; abundance: once; d_gene: -; v_gene: TRBV27
CDR3nt: TGTGCCAGCAGTTATGGTAGCGGGAGCTCCTACAATGAGCAGTTCTTC; CDR3aa: CASSYGSGSSYNEQFF; len: 16; j_gene: TRBJ2-1; abundance: -; d_gene: TRBD2; v_gene: TRBV6-6
CDR3nt: TGTGCCAGCAGCTTAGTCCGGGGGGGGCTAGTAGATACGCAGTATTTT; CDR3aa: CASSLVRGGLVDTQYF; len: 16; j_gene: TRBJ2-3; abundance: -; d_gene: TRBD2; v_gene: TRBV13
CDR3nt: TGTGCCAGCAGTGGGGCACGAGTGAGCTCCTATAATTCACCCCTCCACTTT; CDR3aa: CASSGARVSSYNSPLHF; len: 17; j_gene: TRBJ1-6; abundance: -; d_gene: -; v_gene: TRBV6-1
CDR3nt: TGTGCCACCAGCAGAGCCTTGGTGGCAGTTAGCGTGCCCCAGCATTTT; CDR3aa: CATSRALVAVSVPQHF; len: 16; j_gene: TRBJ1-5; abundance: -; d_gene: -; v_gene: TRBV15
CDR3nt: TGCGCCAGCAGCCAGCTCTCGGACAAGTATGGCTACACCTTC; CDR3aa: CASSQLSDKYGYTF; len: 14; j_gene: TRBJ1-2; abundance: -; d_gene: -; v_gene: TRBV4-3
CDR3nt: TGTGCCAGCAACCTCCCTGGGGACAGCCTCTCCTATAATTCACCCCTCCACTTT; CDR3aa: CASNLPGDSLSYNSPLHF; len: 18; j_gene: TRBJ1-6; abundance: -; d_gene: TRBD1; v_gene: TRBV2